This T cell receptor (beta chain) was captured in a study of shared clonotypes between healthy human individuals (TCRdb year 2020). Notes on the research overall: Two women and a few men aged 18 to 49 years were included in the cohort. To estimate repertoire size and how much clonotype sharing occurs between individuals, the study deeply sequenced the blood TCR repertoires of several healthy adults. Per donor, leukapheresis produced somewhere between about 0.8 and 9.5 billion PBMCs. To increase sequencing depth and limit assay-specific biases, different laboratories used diverse techniques to prepare libraries and sequence TCR repertoires. For each donor, three plates each were used for CD4 naive and CD4 memory, two plates were used for CD8 naive, and one plate was used for CD8 memory. What the authors observed across the whole study: Across a few donors, approximately 5% of naive CD4, around 3.3% of naive CD8, approximately 2.5% of memory CD4, and 0.4% to 0.45% of memory CD8 clonotypes were shared. Compared with non-shared clonotypes, the clonotypes found in all four sorted-subset donors had higher generation probabilities. Sampling was restricted to blood, and TCR repertoires in tissues likely differ from the TCR repertoires found in blood. Pairwise subsampling led to the expectation that sequencing depth would affect the degree of clonotype sharing among donors. Because the study included a small number of donors, the genetic and exposure-history diversity represented was limited. Even with the large sequencing depth, rarefaction of the sorted-subset datasets indicated that sequencing was incomplete. Naive subsets generally had larger estimated clonotype richness than memory subsets.

With respect to this clone: This clone's antigen is unknown. Per-base quality was not reported, and no clone a single base away is much larger than it.

TCR CDR3 regions were amplified from genomic DNA by multiplex PCR using the deep immunoSEQ assay. For each cell subset, the extracted genomic DNA was distributed evenly across all wells of several immunoSEQ 96-well plates, and each plate served as one replicate. For sorted subsets, 150 to 200 ng genomic DNA, equal to 25,000 to 35,000 T cell genomes, was loaded into each replicate PCR. Purified libraries were quantified with a Qubit 3.0 fluorometer, sized on a Bioanalyzer 2100, and re-quantified with the KAPA Library Quantification kit. A separate single-read 150-cycle Illumina NextSeq 550 flow cell was used to sequence each immunoSEQ 96-well plate. On the study's bioinformatics: The immunoSEQ output contained only junctional sequences without quality scores, so filtering could not match that applied to full-length reads. Sequences were annotated with PyIR, a Python wrapper for IgBLAST v1.9, and V/J genes and CDR3 were assigned using IMGT germline references. Reads with weak V/J assignments (E-value above 1e-6), missing CDR3, stop codons, out-of-frame junctions, or ambiguous translated residues were removed. V3J clonotypes were defined by identical inferred V gene, J gene, and CDR3 amino acid sequence. Percentage overlap between repertoires was computed as shared unique clonotypes divided by the size of the smaller repertoire. RTK rarefaction, the Chao1 estimator, and Recon v2.1 estimates of unobserved clonotypes were used to assess repertoire richness. Generation probabilities for all TCRbeta clonotypes obtained by the gDNA method from a few donors were computed using OLGA. This immuneACCESS table, as held by TCRdb, lists in-frame sequences with V and J called but not all clones. Of the missing ones, under half trace to an unresolved V gene in checked studies; the others have no known cause. V, J and clone size were drawn from that table, and D and trimming were deduced from the DNA. Present in this sample are about 2 million clones, approximately 95% of which were seen just once. Around 0.13% of the sample lies in the top ten.

V and J are trimmed by 6 bases and 3 bases, and the gene matches miss 4 bases of the junction. Spanning cysteine to phenylalanine, the CDR3 consists of 15 amino acids. Kept here is only the CDR3 DNA, which spans 45 bases and is read in frame from base 1. CDR1 and CDR2, per the germline V gene (reference sequence), are WNHNN and SYGVQD. Healthy HIV-negative adults with no recently reported acute infections or vaccinations were included as donors. Every donor was a Caucasian adult living in Nashville, Tennessee, USA. Magnetic negative selection was used to enrich CD4+ T cells, after which naive cells were positively selected on CD45RA and the negative fraction became the memory subset. After blood collection by leukapheresis, PBMCs were isolated using Ficoll-Histopaque density gradient centrifugation and then cryopreserved in the vapor phase of liquid nitrogen. Analytical flow cytometry was used to check the purity and quantity of every magnetically sorted T cell population. Each sorted fraction had its genomic DNA isolated and then quantified by UV absorbance on a Nanodrop 2000c.

The V and J genes are TRBV10-1 and TRBJ2-2, with TRBD1 identical over 10 junction bases. The clonotype comes from a young man in good health. Sequencing was performed on naive CD4+ T cells sorted from blood. The cell subset or site label, as the study defines it: CD45RA+ positively selected. The CDR3 region reads CASSTGQGYTGELFF. The DNA sequence is given as TGCGCCAGCAGCACGGGACAGGGGTACACCGGGGAGCTGTTTTTT.